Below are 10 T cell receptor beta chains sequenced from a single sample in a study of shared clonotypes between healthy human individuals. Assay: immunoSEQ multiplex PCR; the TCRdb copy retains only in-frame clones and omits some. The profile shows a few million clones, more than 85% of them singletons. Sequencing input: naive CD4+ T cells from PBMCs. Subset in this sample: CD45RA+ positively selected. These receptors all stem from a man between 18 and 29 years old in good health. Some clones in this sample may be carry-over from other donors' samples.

The CDR3 here is CATTLGFTDTQYF. Here the CDR3 DNA reads TGTGCCACCACTCTCGGGTTCACAGATACGCAGTATTTT. The V call is TRBV28, the J call TRBJ2-3; D remains unclear. Germline CDR1 and CDR2: MDHEN and SYDVKM. The CDR3 has 13 residues. V dropped 10 bases and J dropped 2 bases, with 13 bases sitting between them. Combining the CDR3 with reference TRBV28 and TRBJ2-3 gives the whole variable domain DVKVTQSSRYLVKRTGEKVFLECVQDMDHENMFWYRQDPGLGLRLIYFSYDVKMKEKGDIPEGYSVSREKKERFSLILESASTNQTSMYLCATTLGFTDTQYFGPGTRLTVL.

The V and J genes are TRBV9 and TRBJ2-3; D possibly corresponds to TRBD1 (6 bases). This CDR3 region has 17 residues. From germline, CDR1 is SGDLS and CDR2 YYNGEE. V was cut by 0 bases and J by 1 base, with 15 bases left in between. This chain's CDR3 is CASSVGRRDTRTDTQYF. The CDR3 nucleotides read TGTGCCAGCAGCGTAGGCCGCCGGGACACCCGCACAGATACGCAGTATTTT.

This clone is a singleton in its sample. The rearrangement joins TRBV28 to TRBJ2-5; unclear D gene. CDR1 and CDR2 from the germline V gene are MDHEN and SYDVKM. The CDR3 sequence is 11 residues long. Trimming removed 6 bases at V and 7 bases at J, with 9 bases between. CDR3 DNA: TGTGCCAGCAGAAATAGAGGGACCCAGTACTTC. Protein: CASRNRGTQYF. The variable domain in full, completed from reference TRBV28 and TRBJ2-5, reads DVKVTQSSRYLVKRTGEKVFLECVQDMDHENMFWYRQDPGLGLRLIYFSYDVKMKEKGDIPEGYSVSREKKERFSLILESASTNQTSMYLCASRNRGTQYFGPGTRLLVL.

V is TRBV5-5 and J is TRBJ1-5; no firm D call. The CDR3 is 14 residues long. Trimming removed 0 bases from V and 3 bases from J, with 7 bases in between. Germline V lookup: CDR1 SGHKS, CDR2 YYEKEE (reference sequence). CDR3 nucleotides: TGTGCCAGCAGCTTGGACATGATCAATCAGCCCCAGCATTTT. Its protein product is CASSLDMINQPQHF.

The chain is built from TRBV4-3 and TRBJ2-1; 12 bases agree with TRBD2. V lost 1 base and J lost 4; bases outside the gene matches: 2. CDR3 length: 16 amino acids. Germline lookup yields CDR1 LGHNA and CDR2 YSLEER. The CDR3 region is CASSQGTSGIYNEQFF. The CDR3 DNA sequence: TGCGCCAGCAGCCAAGGGACTAGCGGGATATACAATGAGCAGTTCTTC.

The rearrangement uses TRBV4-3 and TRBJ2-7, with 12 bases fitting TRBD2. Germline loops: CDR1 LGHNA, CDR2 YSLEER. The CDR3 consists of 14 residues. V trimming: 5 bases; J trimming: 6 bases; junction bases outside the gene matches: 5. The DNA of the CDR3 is TGCGCCAGCAGCTACGGACTAGCGGGACCCGAGCAGTACTTC. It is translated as CASSYGLAGPEQYF.

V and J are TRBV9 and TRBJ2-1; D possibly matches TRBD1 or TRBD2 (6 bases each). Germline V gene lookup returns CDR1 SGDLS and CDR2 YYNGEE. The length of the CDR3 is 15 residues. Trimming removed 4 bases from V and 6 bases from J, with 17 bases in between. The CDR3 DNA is TGTGCCAGCAGCCAGAGGGGGGCCAGCCCCAATGAGCAGTTCTTC. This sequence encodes CASSQRGASPNEQFF.

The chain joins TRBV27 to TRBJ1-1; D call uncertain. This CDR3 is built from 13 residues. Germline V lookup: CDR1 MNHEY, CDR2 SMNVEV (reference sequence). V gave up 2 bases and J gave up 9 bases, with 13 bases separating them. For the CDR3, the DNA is TGTGCCAGCAGTTTAAACGGCCCCTTTCAAGCTTTCTTT. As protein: CASSLNGPFQAFF.

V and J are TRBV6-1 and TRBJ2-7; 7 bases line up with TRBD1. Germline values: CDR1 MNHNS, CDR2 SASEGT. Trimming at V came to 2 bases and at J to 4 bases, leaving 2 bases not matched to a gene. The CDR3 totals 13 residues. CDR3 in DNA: TGTGCCAGCAGTGAAACCAGGGGGTACGAGCAGTACTTC. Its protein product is CASSETRGYEQYF.

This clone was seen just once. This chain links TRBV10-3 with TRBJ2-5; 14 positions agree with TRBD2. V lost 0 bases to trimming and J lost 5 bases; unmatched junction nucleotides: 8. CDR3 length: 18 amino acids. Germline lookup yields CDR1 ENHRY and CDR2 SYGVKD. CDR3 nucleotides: TGTGCCATCAGTGAGTCGATGGGACTAGCGGGAGTAGTGGAGACCCAGTACTTC. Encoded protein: CAISESMGLAGVVETQYF.